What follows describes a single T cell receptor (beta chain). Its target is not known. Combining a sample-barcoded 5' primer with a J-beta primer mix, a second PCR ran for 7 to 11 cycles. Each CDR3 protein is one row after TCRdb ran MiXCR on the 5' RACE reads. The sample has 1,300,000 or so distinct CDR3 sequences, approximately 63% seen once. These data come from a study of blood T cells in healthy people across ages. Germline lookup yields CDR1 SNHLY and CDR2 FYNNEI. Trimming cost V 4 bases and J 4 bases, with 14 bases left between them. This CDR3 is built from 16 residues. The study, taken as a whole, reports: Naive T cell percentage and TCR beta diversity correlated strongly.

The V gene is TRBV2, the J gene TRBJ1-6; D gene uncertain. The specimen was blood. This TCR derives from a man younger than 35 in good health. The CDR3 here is CASSVTPMGYNSPLHF. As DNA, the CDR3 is TGTGCCAGCAGTGTAACCCCTATGGGTTATAATTCACCCCTCCACTTT.